The clone carrying this T cell receptor beta chain appeared many times. Its antigen is unidentified. A junction end diverges from the germline sequence, so it may reflect a read error. The entry originates in a study of blood T cells in healthy people across ages. Whole-study findings and limits: Researchers report that TCR beta diversity correlated strongly with naive T cell percentage.

The CDR3 length is 15 residues. Germline V gene lookup returns CDR1 SGHRS and CDR2 YFSETQ. A second about 6 to 11 cycle PCR used barcoded and J-beta primers. Through a template-switch adaptor with 12 random nucleotides, each cDNA molecule received a tag. TCRdb fed the 5' RACE reads into MiXCR, producing one record per CDR3 protein. The repertoire holds around 1,900,000 distinct CDR3 sequences, with about 39% as singletons. The sequenced material came from blood. The origin of this receptor is a human donor in good health. V usage is TRBV5-1 and J usage is TRBJ2-7; no clear D. The CDR3 region is CASSLVGQSSYEQYF. DNA for the CDR3: TGTGCCAGCAGCTTGGTAGGGCAGAGCTCCTACGAGCAGTACTTC.